The 25 T cell receptor beta chains below all came from one sample that was sequenced in a study of CD8 T cells in Susac syndrome. Random hexamers primed reverse transcription of about 0.45 to 1 ug RNA. Using its own MiXCR run on the immunoSEQ multiplex PCR reads, TCRdb lists one record per CDR3 protein. The repertoire includes 80,000 or so distinct CDR3 sequences, 85% to 95% of them detected once, and less than 0.3% sits in the top ten. Input material: CD8+ T cells from PBMCs. These receptors originate from a human donor in good health.

The rearrangement uses TRBV4-2 and TRBJ2-1; maybe TRBD1 (7 bases). Germline V lookup: CDR1 LGHNA, CDR2 YNFKEQ. Trimming removed 4 bases at V and 7 bases at J, with 17 bases between. The CDR3 runs to 15 residues. The CDR3 protein is CASSPQGGFGNEQFF. Here the CDR3 DNA reads TGTGCCAGCAGCCCGCAGGGGGGCTTTGGGAATGAGCAGTTCTTC.

CDR3 residues: CASSPSGGFYEQYF. The CDR3 bases are TGTGCCAGCAGCCCTAGCGGGGGGTTCTACGAGCAGTACTTC. The chain has TRBV7-9 and TRBJ2-7; 11 nucleotides align to TRBD2. V shed 5 bases, J shed 3 bases, and the junction held 3 bases outside the gene matches. The CDR3 consists of 14 residues. Germline V CDR1 and CDR2: SEHNR, FQNEAQ (reference sequence).

The rearrangement uses TRBV11-2 and TRBJ2-1; D not certain. Trimming left V 3 bases short and J 0 bases short, with 12 bases between. The length of the CDR3 is 16 residues. Germline-derived CDR1 and CDR2 are SGHAT and FQNNGV. Written as DNA, the CDR3 is TGTGCCAGCAGCTTCGCCGGGCAGAGCTCCTACAATGAGCAGTTCTTC. Residues: CASSFAGQSSYNEQFF.

The sample holds one count of this clonotype. The chain has TRBV7-9 and TRBJ2-3, with TRBD2 matching over 8 bases. The CDR3 contains 16 residues. Trimming at V came to 1 base and at J to 4 bases, leaving 7 bases not matched to a gene. CDR1 SEHNR and CDR2 FQNEAQ come from the germline V gene (reference sequence). This CDR3 reads CASSLVGRAEADTQYF. As DNA, the CDR3 is TGTGCCAGCAGCTTAGTCGGGAGGGCCGAGGCAGATACGCAGTATTTT.

V gene TRBV2 combines with J gene TRBJ1-1; a possible D gene is TRBD1 (5 bases). The V and J ends lost 4 bases and 7 bases respectively, with 7 bases between them. This CDR3 is built from 11 residues. Germline V gives CDR1 SNHLY, CDR2 FYNNEI. DNA for the CDR3: TGTGCCAGCAGTGCAGGGAGTGAAGCTTTCTTT. Translating gives CASSAGSEAFF. The variable domain in full, completed from reference TRBV2 and TRBJ1-1, reads EPEVTQTPSHQVTQMGQEVILRCVPISNHLYFYWYRQILGQKVEFLVSFYNNEISEKSEIFDDQFSVERPDGSNFTLKIRSTKLEDSAMYFCASSAGSEAFFGQGTRLTVV.

The V call is TRBV6-4, the J call TRBJ2-1; 10 bases map to TRBD2. J gave up 6 bases and V 2 bases, and 1 base lay outside the gene matches. The CDR3 has 14 amino acids. Germline CDR1 MRHNA, CDR2 SNTAGT. The CDR3 region has the DNA TGTGCCAGCAGTGACAGCGGGGGGGCCAATGAGCAGTTCTTC. Translation: CASSDSGGANEQFF.

The J gene is TRBJ1-1, the V gene TRBV7-9, with D possibly TRBD1 on 6 matching bases. Trimming stripped 2 bases from V and 3 bases from J, with 22 bases between. Germline CDR1 and CDR2: SEHNR and FQNEAQ (reference sequence). CDR3 size: 18 residues. CDR3 bases: TGTGCCAGCAGCTTAACCCAGCCCGCTGGGGGCGCAGACACTGAAGCTTTCTTT. Its translation: CASSLTQPAGGADTEAFF.

This rearrangement joins TRBV3-1 to TRBJ2-1; 8 bases line up with TRBD1. The V and J ends lost 1 base and 7 bases, in that order; junction bases with no gene match: 0. The CDR3 has 13 residues. Germline lookup yields CDR1 LGHDT and CDR2 YNNKEL (reference sequence). CDR3 nucleotide sequence: TGTGCCAGCAGCCAAGGGACAGGGAATGAGCAGTTCTTC. As protein: CASSQGTGNEQFF.

The V and J genes are TRBV4-1 and TRBJ1-1; D remains unclear. Germline-derived CDR1 and CDR2 are MGHRA and YSYEKL. The CDR3 totals 12 residues. Trimming pared 7 bases from V and 4 bases from J, leaving 10 bases between. The CDR3 here is CASMRIPTEAFF. The CDR3 DNA is TGCGCCAGCATGAGGATCCCCACTGAAGCTTTCTTT.

The chain joins TRBV7-2 to TRBJ2-1; D not certain. The CDR3 spans 15 residues. Deletions cut 5 bases from V and 4 bases from J, with 15 bases between. Germline CDR1 SGHTA, CDR2 FQGNSA. The DNA of the CDR3 is TGTGCCAGCAGCCCCGGGCCATACAATTACAATGAGCAGTTCTTC. Encoded protein: CASSPGPYNYNEQFF.

The chain combines TRBV13 with TRBJ1-1; possible D gene TRBD1, 5 bases. The CDR3 sequence is 14 residues long. Trimming took 0 bases from V and 10 from J, leaving 15 bases between them. Germline loops: CDR1 PRHDT, CDR2 FYEKMQ (reference sequence). CDR3 sequence: CASSLGVALGGAFF. CDR3 DNA sequence: TGTGCCAGCAGCTTAGGTGTGGCCCTTGGGGGAGCTTTCTTT.

V is TRBV6-4 and J is TRBJ2-1, with unresolved D. Germline CDR1 is MRHNA and CDR2 is SNTAGT. V dropped 3 bases and J dropped 7 bases, with 10 bases sitting between them. The CDR3 contains 13 residues. The CDR3 sequence: CASSESGVNEQFF. The DNA of the CDR3 is TGTGCCAGCAGTGAGAGTGGGGTAAATGAGCAGTTCTTC.

V is TRBV27 and J is TRBJ2-7; D is unresolved. The CDR3 has 13 residues. V shed 7 bases and J shed 0 bases, with 10 bases lying between them. The germline gives CDR1 MNHEY, CDR2 SMNVEV (reference sequence). CDR3 amino acids: CASNEASSYEQYF. CDR3 in DNA: TGTGCCAGCAACGAGGCTAGCTCCTACGAGCAGTACTTC.

The rearrangement uses TRBV7-9 and TRBJ1-3; no reliable D call. CDR3 length equals 15 residues. V was pared by 3 bases and J by 3 bases, with 12 bases between. The V gene's germline CDR1 is SEHNR and CDR2 FQNEAQ (reference sequence). The CDR3, as DNA: TGTGCCAGCAGCTTTGGACCCGAGGGTGGAAACACCATATATTTT. Protein sequence: CASSFGPEGGNTIYF.

The rearrangement joins TRBV20-1 to TRBJ2-1; TRBD2 aligns across 9 bases. This CDR3 has 12 amino acids. J gave up 6 bases and V 8 bases, and 5 bases lay outside the gene matches. CDR1 is DFQATT and CDR2 is SNEGSKA in the germline V gene (reference sequence). This chain's CDR3 is CSRRAGGNEQFF. CDR3 DNA sequence: TGCAGTCGTAGAGCGGGAGGCAATGAGCAGTTCTTC.

The V and J genes are TRBV20-1 and TRBJ2-1; TRBD2 matches 9 bases. Germline V gives CDR1 DFQATT, CDR2 SNEGSKA (reference sequence). This CDR3 has 16 residues. V was pared by 0 bases and J by 7 bases, with 10 bases of the junction left unmatched. The CDR3 loop is CSARDMASGVRNEQFF. CDR3 nucleotide sequence: TGCAGTGCTAGAGATATGGCTAGCGGGGTGAGGAATGAGCAGTTCTTC.

The chain is built from TRBV4-1 and TRBJ1-1; D unclear. This CDR3 has 14 residues. Germline CDR1 and CDR2: MGHRA and YSYEKL. Trimming cost V 0 bases and J 4 bases, with 9 bases left between them. This CDR3 is CASSQDEGRTEAFF. The CDR3 DNA sequence: TGCGCCAGCAGCCAAGACGAGGGTCGCACTGAAGCTTTCTTT.

V is TRBV13 and J is TRBJ2-1; D is undetermined. The V gene's germline CDR1 is PRHDT and CDR2 FYEKMQ (reference sequence). CDR3 size: 13 residues. Trimming cost V 5 bases and J 8 bases, with 13 bases left between them. CDR3 nucleotides: TGTGCCAGCAGCCTACTGAAGCGCGATGAGCAGTTCTTC. Translated: CASSLLKRDEQFF.

The V and J genes are TRBV7-2 and TRBJ2-1, with D possibly matching TRBD2 (6 bases). Germline values: CDR1 SGHTA, CDR2 FQGNSA. The CDR3 runs to 17 residues. Trimming shortened V by 1 base and J by 4 bases, and 17 bases separated the two germline ends. CDR3 protein: CASSLVRGAGRYNEQFF. CDR3 nucleotide sequence: TGTGCCAGCAGCTTAGTTCGAGGGGCGGGGAGATACAATGAGCAGTTCTTC.

J is TRBJ1-6 and V is TRBV9, with D perhaps TRBD1 (5 bases). CDR1 is SGDLS and CDR2 is YYNGEE in the germline V gene. The CDR3 loop spans 15 amino acids. V was clipped by 6 bases and J by 9 bases, with 19 bases between them. CDR3 region: CASTTSGGAASPLHF. CDR3 DNA sequence: TGTGCCAGCACCACCTCAGGAGGGGCGGCTTCACCCCTCCACTTT. The full variable domain, in which reference TRBV9 and TRBJ1-6 provide the parts outside the CDR3, is DSGVTQTPKHLITATGQRVTLRCSPRSGDLSVYWYQQSLDQGLQFLIQYYNGEERAKGNILERFSAQQFPDLHSELNLSSLELGDSALYFCASTTSGGAASPLHFGNGTRLTVT.

The rearrangement joins TRBV12-3 or TRBV12-4 to TRBJ2-5; D might be TRBD2 (5 bases). This CDR3 region has 17 residues. Trimming cost V 3 bases and J 5 bases, with 22 bases left between them. As DNA, the CDR3 is TGTGCCAGCAGTTTCAACAAAGCGGACGGGGTGTATGAGACCCAGTACTTC. The encoded protein is CASSFNKADGVYETQYF.

This chain links TRBV19 with TRBJ1-2; possible D gene TRBD1, 5 bases. This CDR3 has 15 residues. Germline assignment: CDR1 LNHDA and CDR2 SQIVND (reference sequence). Trimming cost V 8 bases and J 6 bases, with 22 bases left between them. For the CDR3, the DNA is TGTGCCAGTTCTATTACAGGATCCTCTTTTGATGGCTACACCTTC. Amino acids: CASSITGSSFDGYTF.

V usage is TRBV6-2 or TRBV6-3 and J usage is TRBJ1-5; 7 nucleotides line up with TRBD1. V shed 6 bases and J 0 bases; nucleotides not matched to a gene: 5. This CDR3 has 15 amino acids. Per germline, CDR1 MNHEY and CDR2 SVGEGT. CDR3 sequence reads: CASSSGTASNQPQHF. CDR3 bases: TGTGCCAGCAGCTCCGGGACAGCTAGCAATCAGCCCCAGCATTTT.

This clonotype was recorded only once. The V call is TRBV20-1, the J call TRBJ2-7, with a tentative D call TRBD1 (6 bases). The CDR3 is made up of 12 amino acids. Germline-derived CDR1 and CDR2 are DFQATT and SNEGSKA (reference sequence). V dropped 5 bases and J dropped 7 bases, with 15 bases sitting between them. The CDR3: CSAPYTGREQYF. CDR3 DNA: TGCAGTGCTCCATATACAGGGCGGGAGCAGTACTTC.

The chain recombines TRBV24-1 with TRBJ2-2; the match to TRBD1 covers 9 bases. After removal of 5 bases from V and 4 bases from J, the junction contained 10 bases not matched to a gene. Germline CDR1 reads KGHDR; CDR2 reads SFDVKD. The CDR3 is 17 amino acids. CDR3 sequence: CATSGTQGARITGELFF. CDR3 nucleotide sequence: TGTGCCACCAGTGGCACACAGGGGGCGCGTATCACCGGGGAGCTGTTTTTT.